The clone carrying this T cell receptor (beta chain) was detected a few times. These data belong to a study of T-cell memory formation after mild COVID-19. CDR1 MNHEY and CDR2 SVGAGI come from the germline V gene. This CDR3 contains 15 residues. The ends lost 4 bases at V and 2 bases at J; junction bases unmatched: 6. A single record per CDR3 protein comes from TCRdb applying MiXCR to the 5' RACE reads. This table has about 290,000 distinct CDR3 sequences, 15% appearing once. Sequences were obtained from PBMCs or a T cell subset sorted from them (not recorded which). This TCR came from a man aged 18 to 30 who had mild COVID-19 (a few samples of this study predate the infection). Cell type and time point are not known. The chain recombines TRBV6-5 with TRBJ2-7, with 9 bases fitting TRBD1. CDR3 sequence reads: CASSSDRGLTYEQYF. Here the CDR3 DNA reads TGTGCCAGCAGTTCAGACAGGGGGTTGACCTACGAGCAGTACTTC.